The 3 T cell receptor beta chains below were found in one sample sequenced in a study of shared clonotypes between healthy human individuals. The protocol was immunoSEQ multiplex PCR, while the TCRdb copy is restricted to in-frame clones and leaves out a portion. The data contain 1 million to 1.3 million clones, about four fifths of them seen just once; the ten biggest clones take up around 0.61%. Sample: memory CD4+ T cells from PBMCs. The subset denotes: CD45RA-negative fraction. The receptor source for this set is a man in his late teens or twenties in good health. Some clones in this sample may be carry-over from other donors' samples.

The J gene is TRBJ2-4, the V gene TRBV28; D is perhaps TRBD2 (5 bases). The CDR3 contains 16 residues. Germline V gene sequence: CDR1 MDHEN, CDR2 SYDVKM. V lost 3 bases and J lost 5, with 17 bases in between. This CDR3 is CASSFERRARENIQYF. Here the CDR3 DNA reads TGTGCCAGCAGTTTTGAAAGGCGGGCGCGTGAAAACATTCAGTACTTC.

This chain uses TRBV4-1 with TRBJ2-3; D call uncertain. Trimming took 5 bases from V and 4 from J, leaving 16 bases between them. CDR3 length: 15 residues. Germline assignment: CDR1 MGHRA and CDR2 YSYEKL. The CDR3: CASSLQTTKADTQYF. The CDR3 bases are TGCGCCAGCAGCTTACAAACGACAAAGGCAGATACGCAGTATTTT.

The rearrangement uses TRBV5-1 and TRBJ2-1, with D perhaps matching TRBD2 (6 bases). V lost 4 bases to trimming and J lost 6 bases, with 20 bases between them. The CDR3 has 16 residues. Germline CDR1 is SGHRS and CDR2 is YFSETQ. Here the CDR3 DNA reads TGCGCCAGCAGCCACCGGGACTGGATCACGACCAATGAGCAGTTCTTC. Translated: CASSHRDWITTNEQFF. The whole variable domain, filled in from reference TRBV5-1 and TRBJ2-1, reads KAGVTQTPRYLIKTRGQQVTLSCSPISGHRSVSWYQQTPGQGLQFLFEYFSETQRNKGNFPGRFSGRQFSNSRSEMNVSTLELGDSALYLCASSHRDWITTNEQFFGPGTRLTVL.